The 21 T cell receptor beta chains presented below share a single source sample, sequenced in a study of glioma-infiltrating T cells after dendritic cell vaccination. Time point: after dendritic cell vaccination, including at tumor progression/relapse. Clones were read by immunoSEQ multiplex PCR, and TCRdb kept only the in-frame ones, dropping some. The sample contains 98,000 or so clones, over 80% of which appear only once. The source material was blood, sampled after dendritic cell vaccination. These receptors were obtained from a human donor with glioblastoma.

V gene TRBV15 combines with J gene TRBJ1-2, with 7 nucleotides matching TRBD1. From germline, CDR1 is LNHNV and CDR2 YYDKDF (reference sequence). This CDR3 has 17 amino acids. Losses at the gene ends were 5 bases for V and 3 bases for J; bases not matched to a gene: 15. The DNA of the CDR3 is TGTGCCACCAGCGGAACAAGACAGGGTATAATAGACTATGGCTACACCTTC. This gives the protein CATSGTRQGIIDYGYTF.

V is TRBV5-4 and J is TRBJ2-7; possible D gene TRBD1, 6 bases. Germline V gives CDR1 SGHNT, CDR2 YYREEE (reference sequence). The CDR3 contains 17 residues. Trimming shortened V by 4 bases and J by 3 bases, and 23 bases separated the two germline ends. The CDR3 nucleotides are TGTGCCAGCAGCGGGGGCACCCCGGGAAATGACTACTACGAGCAGTACTTC. Its translation is CASSGGTPGNDYYEQYF.

In its sample, this clone was seen once. The chain joins TRBV9 to TRBJ2-3, with 8 bases fitting TRBD2. The V and J ends lost 1 base and 6 bases, in that order; junction bases with no gene match: 10. This CDR3 is 16 amino acids long. CDR1 and CDR2 (germline): SGDLS, YYNGEE. The CDR3 DNA is TGTGCCAGCAGCGTACTCGCGGGGGGTGTAACGGATACGCAGTATTTT. Amino acids: CASSVLAGGVTDTQYF.

V and J are TRBV25-1 and TRBJ1-1; TRBD1 matches 7 bases. Germline V gene data show CDR1 as MGHDK and CDR2 as SYGVNS. The CDR3 totals 15 residues. J gave up 5 bases and V 1 base, and 7 bases lay outside the gene matches. The CDR3 loop reads CASSESRPGGTEAFF. CDR3 in DNA: TGTGCCAGCAGTGAATCGAGGCCAGGGGGGACTGAAGCTTTCTTT.

The rearrangement uses TRBV7-3 and TRBJ2-7; perhaps TRBD2 as D (5 bases). Germline CDR1 is SGHTA and CDR2 is FQGTGA. The CDR3 is 13 residues long. V was shortened by 3 bases and J by 6 bases, with 12 bases between the two germline ends. CDR3 sequence reads: CASSFASGREQYF. In DNA form, the CDR3 reads TGTGCCAGCAGCTTCGCCAGCGGACGCGAGCAGTACTTC.

The rearrangement links TRBV15 to TRBJ2-1, with TRBD2 matching over 13 bases. V lost 1 base to trimming and J lost 2 bases; unmatched junction nucleotides: 2. Germline assignment: CDR1 LNHNV and CDR2 YYDKDF (reference sequence). This CDR3 contains 17 residues. The CDR3 DNA is TGTGCCACCAGCAGAGGGACTAGCGGGGGCCCCTACAATGAGCAGTTCTTC. Its protein is CATSRGTSGGPYNEQFF.

The chain employs TRBV11-1 and TRBJ2-7; 10 nucleotides agree with TRBD1. This CDR3 contains 15 residues. Unmatched junction bases numbered 8, after V lost 5 bases and J lost 4 bases. Germline V gene sequence: CDR1 SGHAT, CDR2 FQDESV (reference sequence). Written as DNA, the CDR3 is TGTGCCAGCAGCCCCCGACAGGGGGCGTCATACGAGCAGTACTTC. Translating it yields CASSPRQGASYEQYF.

The chain is built from TRBV11-2 and TRBJ2-7; 7 bases are a match to TRBD1. The CDR3 runs to 15 residues. The ends lost 6 bases at V and 2 bases at J; junction bases unmatched: 10. Germline CDR1 is SGHAT and CDR2 is FQNNGV. CDR3 DNA sequence: TGTGCCAGCAGAAGTACAGGGGTCGCCCCCTACGAGCAGTACTTC. Protein sequence: CASRSTGVAPYEQYF.

This clone has just one count. The chain carries TRBV10-3 and TRBJ2-7; 8 bases align to TRBD1. V shed 0 bases, J shed 5 bases, and the junction held 6 bases outside the gene matches. Looked up from germline, CDR1 is ENHRY and CDR2 is SYGVKD. The CDR3 length is 15 residues. In DNA form, the CDR3 reads TGTGCCATCAGTGAGTCGGTCAGGGGGCGGAACGAGCAGTACTTC. It translates to CAISESVRGRNEQYF.

V usage is TRBV7-8 and J usage is TRBJ2-1; D not resolved. With 4 bases removed from V and 0 bases from J, the gap between germline ends came to 19 bases. The CDR3 has 18 amino acids. From germline, CDR1 is SGHVS and CDR2 FQNEAQ. The CDR3 loop is CASSSRSLAISSYNEQFF. The CDR3 nucleotides are TGTGCCAGCAGCTCACGTTCGTTAGCAATTAGCTCCTACAATGAGCAGTTCTTC. The full variable domain, in which reference TRBV7-8 and TRBJ2-1 provide the parts outside the CDR3, is GAGVSQSPRYKVAKRGQDVALRCDPISGHVSLFWYQQALGQGPEFLTYFQNEAQLDKSGLPSDRFFAERPEGSVSTLKIQRTQQEDSAVYLCASSSRSLAISSYNEQFFGPGTRLTVL.

The chain is built from TRBV4-1 and TRBJ1-2, with D possibly matching TRBD1 (6 bases). Germline V gene data show CDR1 as MGHRA and CDR2 as YSYEKL. Trimming stripped 2 bases from V and 0 bases from J, with 7 bases between. This CDR3 comprises 14 residues. In DNA, the CDR3 is TGCGCCAGCAGCCAATCAGGGGCTAACTATGGCTACACCTTC. Translating it yields CASSQSGANYGYTF.

The chain is built from TRBV5-4 and TRBJ1-3, with a weak D call TRBD1 (5 bases). V was cut by 3 bases and J by 0 bases, with 13 bases left in between. CDR1 and CDR2 (germline): SGHNT, YYREEE (reference sequence). CDR3 length: 16 residues. The CDR3 here is CASSSPGFHSGNTIYF. CDR3 bases: TGTGCCAGCAGCTCTCCAGGGTTTCACTCTGGAAACACCATATATTTT.

The chain combines TRBV6-1 with TRBJ2-7; TRBD1 matches 8 bases. CDR3 length: 14 residues. With V trimmed by 2 bases and J by 4 bases, 4 bases remained unmatched. CDR1 is MNHNS, CDR2 SASEGT, per germline. CDR3 coding DNA: TGTGCCAGCAGTGAATCCAGGGGGCTTTACGAGCAGTACTTC. It encodes CASSESRGLYEQYF.

The chain has TRBV27 and TRBJ2-2; 10 positions match TRBD2. The germline V gene encodes CDR1 MNHEY and CDR2 SMNVEV (reference sequence). The CDR3 spans 17 residues. Trimming at V came to 3 bases and at J to 6 bases, leaving 10 bases not matched to a gene. The chain's CDR3 is CASSFSGRPYRAGELFF. CDR3 DNA sequence: TGTGCCAGCAGTTTTAGCGGGAGGCCCTACCGTGCCGGGGAGCTGTTTTTT.

This clone was observed once. This rearrangement joins TRBV19 to TRBJ2-7, with 8 bases lining up with TRBD1. Trimming cost V 5 bases and J 3 bases; bases outside gene matches: 9. The length of the CDR3 is 15 residues. Germline V CDR1 and CDR2: LNHDA, SQIVND (reference sequence). CDR3 region: CASSRQGSGGYEQYF. CDR3 DNA sequence: TGTGCCAGTAGTCGACAGGGGTCAGGAGGCTACGAGCAGTACTTC.

This rearrangement joins TRBV9 to TRBJ2-7; D is perhaps TRBD1 (5 bases). Germline lookup yields CDR1 SGDLS and CDR2 YYNGEE. Between the trimmed V and J ends, which lost 0 bases and 3 bases, there was a span of 10 bases. The CDR3 has 14 residues. The CDR3 nucleotides read TGTGCCAGCAGCGTAGCTCAGGGAAGCTACGAGCAGTACTTC. Translated: CASSVAQGSYEQYF.

The chain has TRBV27 and TRBJ2-1; 8 bases fit TRBD1. The CDR3 is 16 amino acids. Germline trimming cut 6 bases from V and 3 bases from J; bases unmatched to any gene: 10. Germline V lookup: CDR1 MNHEY, CDR2 SMNVEV (reference sequence). CDR3 region: CASRPYRTGRYNEQFF. As DNA, the CDR3 is TGTGCCAGCAGACCCTATAGGACAGGGCGCTACAATGAGCAGTTCTTC.

This clone has a handful of counts. V usage is TRBV28 and J usage is TRBJ1-5; no clear D. Germline V gives CDR1 MDHEN, CDR2 SYDVKM. V was trimmed by 6 bases and J by 2 bases, leaving 17 bases between them. This CDR3 is 16 amino acids long. The CDR3 coding sequence is TGTGCCAGCAGCCCCCACCGTTCCGGGGGCAATCAGCCCCAGCATTTT. Translation gives CASSPHRSGGNQPQHF.

This rearrangement joins TRBV5-1 to TRBJ1-2; 7 bases fit TRBD1. The length of the CDR3 is 15 residues. Looked up from germline, CDR1 is SGHRS and CDR2 is YFSETQ. The V gene end was trimmed by 0 bases and the J gene end by 5 bases; junction bases not matched to a gene: 7. CDR3 nucleotide sequence: TGCGCCAGCAGCTTGGATACAGGGGACAGATATGGCTACACCTTC. It is translated as CASSLDTGDRYGYTF.

A single count supports this clone. This sequence joins TRBV5-6 and TRBJ2-1; a possible D gene is TRBD2 (5 bases). From germline, CDR1 is SGHDT and CDR2 YYEEEE. The CDR3 contains 14 residues. Trimming shortened V by 3 bases and J by 4 bases, and 11 bases separated the two germline ends. DNA of the CDR3: TGTGCCAGCAGCTCTACTGGACTGTACAATGAGCAGTTCTTC. Translated, it gives CASSSTGLYNEQFF.

This clone was recorded once. This sequence joins TRBV28 and TRBJ1-2; possible D gene TRBD1, 5 bases. The germline V and J ends were trimmed by 8 bases and 7 bases, with 14 bases remaining between them. The CDR3 loop spans 12 amino acids. The V gene's germline CDR1 is MDHEN and CDR2 SYDVKM. DNA of the CDR3: TGTGCCAGCCGCGGGACGGGCTGTGGCTACACCTTC. Translated: CASRGTGCGYTF.